This T cell receptor (beta chain) was sequenced for a study of cytomegalovirus exposure and HLA in healthy donors. Study context: Among the approximately 400 genotyped donors, more than 70% were placed in the Caucasian-associated ancestry cluster.

This CDR3 has 12 amino acids. The germline gives CDR1 SGHVS, CDR2 FQNEAQ. Trimming left V 5 bases short and J 4 bases short, with 8 bases between. Primers for the PCR totalled 60 Vbeta and 13 Jbeta. In the authors' methods: In a later analysis, the count reached 82 million or so unique TCR beta chains, with 9 million to 11 million shared. Profiled with immunoSEQ multiplex PCR; TCRdb holds only in-frame clones, not every one. The V and J calls and clone size come from that table; D and trimming were worked out from the DNA. The data show 160,000 or so clones, 65% to 90% seen once. This TCR was sampled from a man aged 45-60 years in good health and CMV-seropositive. The sample taken for sequencing was PBMCs. This chain joins TRBV7-8 and TRBJ1-1, with a possible D match to TRBD1 (6 bases). Here the CDR3 DNA reads TGTGCCAGCAGCCGGGGGGCCACTGAAGCTTTCTTT. As protein: CASSRGATEAFF.